This T cell receptor beta chain was identified during a study of T cells in Graves' hyperthyroidism and ophthalmopathy. Overall study context: It was at initial diagnosis, before any treatment, that peripheral blood was collected. Study-level points and caveats: Patients with ophthalmopathy were separated from those with stable hyperthyroidism by a 13 V-J model. Most thyroid clonotypes with frequency above 0.001 were detected in blood.

Turning to this clonotype: Antigen specificity is unknown.

TCR beta CDR3 region amplification was performed from RNA transcripts. When the TCR CDR3 underwent first-round RT-PCR, the HTBI primer set was used. One entry per CDR3 protein, called by TCRdb with MiXCR from the multiplex PCR reads. The sample shows about 250,000 distinct CDR3 sequences, more than 20% of them seen only once. Duration under 3 months, a NOSPECS grade of at least 4, and a Clinical Activity Score of at least 3 characterized the ophthalmopathy patients. The CDR3 runs to 14 residues. Trimming shortened V by 5 bases and J by 2 bases, and 13 bases separated the two germline ends. The germline V gene has CDR1 MDHEN and CDR2 SYDVKM.

The receptor's source is a woman between 35 and 50 years old with Graves' ophthalmopathy. The V call is TRBV28, the J call TRBJ2-7; the D gene is possibly TRBD1 (6 bases). The sample taken for sequencing was blood. The CDR3 DNA reads as TGTGCCAGCAGTCAACAGGGTTGGACCTACGAGCAGTACTTC. Translating gives CASSQQGWTYEQYF. Looking up the rest from reference TRBV28 and TRBJ2-7 gives the full variable domain: DVKVTQSSRYLVKRTGEKVFLECVQDMDHENMFWYRQDPGLGLRLIYFSYDVKMKEKGDIPEGYSVSREKKERFSLILESASTNQTSMYLCASSQQGWTYEQYFGPGTRLTVT.